The rows below give T cell receptor beta chains drawn from one sample of a study of cytomegalovirus exposure and HLA in healthy donors. TCRdb keeps only in-frame clones here, not all; method: immunoSEQ multiplex PCR. Here the sample spans some 83,000 clones, 94% being singletons. The material sequenced was PBMCs. Receptor source: a woman in her late teens or twenties in good health and CMV-seronegative. The CDR3 runs from the conserved cysteine through the conserved F or W.

TRBV5-1,TRBJ2-2,CASSLEQGATGELFF
TRBV19,TRBJ2-7,CASSDRGYEQYF
TRBV28,TRBJ2-7,CASTTQGSHEQYF
TRBV6-6,TRBJ2-7,CASSYGEGHYEQYF
TRBV4-2,TRBJ1-6,CASSQEILPSSYNSPLHF
TRBV28,TRBJ2-7,CASSSLRGSSYEQYF
TRBV9,TRBJ2-7,CASSVGGRIGPYEQYF
TRBV19,TRBJ2-5,CASSILAGGQETQYF
TRBV13,TRBJ2-5,CASSLLLAQETQYF
TRBV6-1,TRBJ2-5,CASSETGLVLEQYF
TRBV18,TRBJ1-4,CASSLTSSREGEKLFF
TRBV6-5,TRBJ2-7,CASSSGTSDLYEQYF
TRBV19,TRBJ1-1,CASNTGNTEAFF
TRBV10-3,TRBJ2-7,CAISYRVDEQYF
TRBV30,TRBJ2-5,CAWSPGLAGEETQYF
TRBV5-1,TRBJ1-2,CASSLEGQGHGYTF
TRBV15,TRBJ1-1,CATSTWDRENTEAFF
TRBV6-6,TRBJ1-5,CASCRISNQPQHF
TRBV15,TRBJ2-1,CATSRERLPTYNEQFF
TRBV10-3,TRBJ1-5,CATRGGTGDQPQHF
TRBV19,TRBJ2-5,CASSIGQGGETQYF